The 21 T cell receptor beta chains reported below all come from one sample, sequenced in a study of shared T cell receptors in the human thymus. Generated by immunoSEQ multiplex PCR, the TCRdb table keeps only in-frame clones and is missing some. The data hold some 400,000 clones, with approximately 95% observed a single time. What was sequenced was thymocytes. These TCRs come from a human donor.

This chain joins TRBV29-1 and TRBJ2-2, with 7 bases matching TRBD2. The CDR3 is 14 residues long. Per the germline V gene, CDR1 is SQVTM and CDR2 is ANQGSEA. Germline trimming cut 5 bases from V and 0 bases from J; bases unmatched to any gene: 3. The DNA for the CDR3 is TGCAGCGTTCCGGGACTAACGAACACCGGGGAGCTGTTTTTT. It codes for CSVPGLTNTGELFF.

The V call is TRBV11-2, the J call TRBJ2-7; tentative D call: TRBD2 (7 bases). This CDR3 spans 13 amino acids. V lost 0 bases, J lost 6 bases, and 9 bases lay in between. CDR1 is SGHAT, CDR2 FQNNGV, per germline. As DNA, the CDR3 is TGTGCCAGCAGCTTAGATGGGGGGGCCGAGCAGTACTTC. Its translation: CASSLDGGAEQYF.

The CDR3 DNA is TGTGCCAGTAGTAGGACAGGCACTGAAGCTTTCTTT. The encoded protein is CASSRTGTEAFF. This chain connects TRBV19 to TRBJ1-1; 7 nucleotides match TRBD1. Germline trimming cut 4 bases from V and 4 bases from J; bases unmatched to any gene: 0. CDR1 and CDR2 from the germline V gene are LNHDA and SQIVND (reference sequence). The CDR3 runs 12 residues.

V usage is TRBV5-1 and J usage is TRBJ2-5, with 9 bases that match TRBD1. The V gene's germline CDR1 is SGHRS and CDR2 YFSETQ. The CDR3 has 16 residues. Trimming took 0 bases from V and 6 from J; bases not matched to a gene: 9. CDR3 region: CASSLASGQGRKTQYF. CDR3 bases: TGCGCCAGCAGCTTGGCTTCGGGACAGGGCAGGAAGACCCAGTACTTC.

The chain couples TRBV7-2 to TRBJ1-5; D gene unclear. Germline CDR1 and CDR2: SGHTA and FQGNSA. The CDR3 extends over 12 amino acids. Trimming took off 5 bases at V and 6 bases at J, with 8 bases between the two ends. CDR3 coding DNA: TGTGCCAGCAGCCCTGAAGGTCAGCCCCAGCATTTT. Encoded protein: CASSPEGQPQHF.

The chain has TRBV15 and TRBJ2-7, with 10 bases aligning to TRBD1. The CDR3 consists of 15 residues. The V and J ends lost 3 bases and 6 bases, in that order; junction bases with no gene match: 8. Germline CDR1 LNHNV, CDR2 YYDKDF (reference sequence). CDR3 region: CATSRTGTGEREQYF. CDR3 coding DNA: TGTGCCACCAGCAGGACCGGGACAGGGGAACGCGAGCAGTACTTC.

Here the CDR3 DNA reads TGTGCCAGCAGCTTATATAATGAAAAACTGTTTTTT. Translating gives CASSLYNEKLFF. The V and J genes are TRBV11-2 and TRBJ1-4; D unclear. Trimming shortened V by 2 bases and J by 4 bases, and 2 bases separated the two germline ends. The CDR3 is made up of 12 amino acids. Germline loops: CDR1 SGHAT, CDR2 FQNNGV. Complete variable domain (other parts from reference TRBV11-2 and TRBJ1-4): EAGVAQSPRYKIIEKRQSVAFWCNPISGHATLYWYQQILGQGPKLLIQFQNNGVVDDSQLPKDRFSAERLKGVDSTLKIQPAKLEDSAVYLCASSLYNEKLFFGSGTQLSVL.

This chain links TRBV9 with TRBJ2-1; 12 bases match TRBD2. Trimming cost V 4 bases and J 4 bases; bases outside gene matches: 6. The CDR3 totals 16 residues. Germline CDR1 SGDLS, CDR2 YYNGEE. DNA of the CDR3: TGTGCCAGCAGCAGAAACGGACTAGCGGGATACAATGAGCAGTTCTTC. It is translated as CASSRNGLAGYNEQFF.

The rearrangement uses TRBV21-1 and TRBJ2-1. TRBV21-1 is a known pseudogene. The CDR3 length is 16 residues. CDR3 residues: CASSKDWTAGVGEQFF. CDR3 nucleotides: TGTGCCAGCAGCAAAGATTGGACCGCCGGTGTGGGTGAGCAGTTCTTC.

The genes are TRBV23-1 and TRBJ1-2; 12 nucleotides align to TRBD1. TRBV23-1 is given ORF status, its function remaining uncertain. The length of the CDR3 is 16 residues. V shed 5 bases, J shed 5 bases, and the junction held 9 bases outside the gene matches. CDR3 region: CASSNPGQGAKYGYTF. CDR3 in DNA: TGCGCCAGCAGTAATCCGGGACAGGGGGCGAAATATGGCTACACCTTC.

The chain employs TRBV5-6 and TRBJ2-7, with D possibly being TRBD1 (5 bases). Between the trimmed V and J ends, which lost 1 base and 1 base, there was a span of 15 bases. The CDR3 is 16 residues long. Germline CDR1 is SGHDT and CDR2 is YYEEEE. The CDR3, as DNA: TGTGCCAGCAGCTTGAATGGGGCGTTTTGGTCCTACGAGCAGTACTTC. This translates into CASSLNGAFWSYEQYF.

The V gene is TRBV15, the J gene TRBJ2-3; 9 nucleotides agree with TRBD1. The CDR3 spans 15 residues. With V trimmed by 5 bases and J by 1 base, 4 bases remained unmatched. Germline lookup yields CDR1 LNHNV and CDR2 YYDKDF (reference sequence). CDR3 region: CATSLRTGGTDTQYF. CDR3 in DNA: TGTGCCACCAGCCTTCGGACAGGGGGCACAGATACGCAGTATTTT.

The chain couples TRBV5-1 to TRBJ2-3, with TRBD1 as a possible D gene (5 bases). Germline CDR1 and CDR2: SGHRS and YFSETQ. The ends were cut back, 2 bases at V and 6 bases at J, with 16 bases in the middle. This CDR3 is 15 amino acids long. In DNA form, the CDR3 reads TGCGCCAGCAGCTTTAGGGGTACGGGCCCGGATACGCAGTATTTT. This codes for CASSFRGTGPDTQYF.

This chain links TRBV4-2 with TRBJ2-7, with 8 nucleotides matching TRBD1. CDR3 length: 15 residues. The germline CDR1 and CDR2 sequences are LGHNA and YNFKEQ. J was trimmed by 2 bases and V by 4 bases; bases with no gene match: 7. CDR3 DNA sequence: TGTGCCAGCAGCCCAGGACAGGGCGTCCCCTACGAGCAGTACTTC. Its protein product is CASSPGQGVPYEQYF.

The chain combines TRBV10-3 with TRBJ2-7; the match to TRBD1 covers 10 bases. The germline V gene encodes CDR1 ENHRY and CDR2 SYGVKD. J lost 7 bases, V lost 10 bases, and 16 bases had no gene match. The CDR3 has 15 amino acids. The CDR3 protein is CATRSGTGDLEEQYF. CDR3 nucleotide sequence: TGTGCCACCCGCTCAGGGACAGGGGACTTAGAGGAGCAGTACTTC.

V is TRBV7-9 and J is TRBJ1-4; 9 positions agree with TRBD1. The CDR3 contains 17 residues. Germline CDR1 reads SEHNR; CDR2 reads FQNEAQ (reference sequence). V was pared by 6 bases and J by 4 bases, with 12 bases of the junction left unmatched. The CDR3 DNA sequence: TGTGCCAGCAGTCCAGACCCCGGGACAGGGAATAATGAAAAACTGTTTTTT. Protein sequence: CASSPDPGTGNNEKLFF.

This chain uses TRBV7-3 with TRBJ2-1; TRBD2 matches at 11 bases. CDR3 length: 17 residues. V dropped 6 bases and J dropped 3; count of bases not matched to a gene: 10. Germline-derived CDR1 and CDR2 are SGHTA and FQGTGA. CDR3 loop: CASSHISGRGIYNEQFF. The DNA for the CDR3 is TGTGCCAGCAGTCACATTAGCGGGAGGGGTATCTACAATGAGCAGTTCTTC.

V gene TRBV14 combines with J gene TRBJ2-6; D is unclear. V lost 4 bases to trimming and J lost 3 bases, with 25 bases between them. This CDR3 has 20 amino acids. Germline CDR1 and CDR2: SGHDN and FVKESK. CDR3 protein: CASSPNPSSSLFLGANVLTF. CDR3 DNA: TGTGCCAGCAGCCCCAACCCTAGTTCTAGTCTGTTCCTTGGGGCCAACGTCCTGACTTTC.

The V gene is TRBV27, the J gene TRBJ1-1; 7 nucleotides line up with TRBD1. Germline CDR1 and CDR2: MNHEY and SMNVEV (reference sequence). The V and J ends lost 4 bases and 4 bases, in that order; junction bases with no gene match: 6. The CDR3 has 14 amino acids. The chain's CDR3 is CASSWDRAATEAFF. Written as DNA, the CDR3 is TGTGCCAGCAGTTGGGACAGAGCAGCCACTGAAGCTTTCTTT.

The V call is TRBV29-1, the J call TRBJ2-1; D gene ambiguous. Per the germline V gene, CDR1 is SQVTM and CDR2 is ANQGSEA. CDR3 length: 14 residues. V was cut by 3 bases and J by 5 bases, with 14 bases left in between. The CDR3 coding sequence is TGCAGCGTTGAGAGGAATAGCCTAGACAATGAGCAGTTCTTC. This encodes CSVERNSLDNEQFF.

V gene TRBV9 combines with J gene TRBJ2-1, with unresolved D. From germline, CDR1 is SGDLS and CDR2 YYNGEE. The CDR3 runs to 13 residues. Trimming left V 2 bases short and J 2 bases short, with 5 bases between. For the CDR3, the DNA is TGTGCCAGCAGCGTCGCGACCTACAATGAGCAGTTCTTC. Residues: CASSVATYNEQFF.